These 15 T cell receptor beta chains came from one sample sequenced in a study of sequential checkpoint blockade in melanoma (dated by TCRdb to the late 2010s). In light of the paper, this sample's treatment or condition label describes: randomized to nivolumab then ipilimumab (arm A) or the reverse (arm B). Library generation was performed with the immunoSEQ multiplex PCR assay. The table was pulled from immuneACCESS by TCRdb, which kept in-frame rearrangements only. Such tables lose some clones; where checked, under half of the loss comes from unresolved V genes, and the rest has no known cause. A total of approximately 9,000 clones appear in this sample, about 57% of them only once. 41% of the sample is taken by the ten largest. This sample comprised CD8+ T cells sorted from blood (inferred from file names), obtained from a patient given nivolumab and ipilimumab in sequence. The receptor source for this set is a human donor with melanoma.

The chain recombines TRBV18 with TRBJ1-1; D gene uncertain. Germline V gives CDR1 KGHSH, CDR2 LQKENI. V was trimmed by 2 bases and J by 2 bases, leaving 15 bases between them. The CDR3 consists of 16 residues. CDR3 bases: TGTGCCAGCTCACCAGGTATACTAAGCTACAACACTGAAGCTTTCTTT. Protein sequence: CASSPGILSYNTEAFF.

This CDR3 reads CASSLAASESTKTPNTGELFF. The DNA of the CDR3 is TGTGCCAGCAGCTTAGCAGCTAGCGAGTCAACTAAGACTCCGAACACCGGGGAGCTGTTTTTT. The chain carries TRBV7-8 and TRBJ2-2; maybe TRBD2 (6 bases). Trimming shortened V by 0 bases and J by 0 bases, and 23 bases separated the two germline ends. This CDR3 is built from 21 residues. Germline V lookup: CDR1 SGHVS, CDR2 FQNEAQ.

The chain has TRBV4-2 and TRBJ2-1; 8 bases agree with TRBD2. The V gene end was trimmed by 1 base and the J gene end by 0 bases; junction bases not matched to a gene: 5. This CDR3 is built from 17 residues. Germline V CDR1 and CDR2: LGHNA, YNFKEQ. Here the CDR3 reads CASSQGSGKSSYNEQFF. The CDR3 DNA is TGTGCCAGCAGCCAAGGTAGCGGGAAGAGCTCCTACAATGAGCAGTTCTTC.

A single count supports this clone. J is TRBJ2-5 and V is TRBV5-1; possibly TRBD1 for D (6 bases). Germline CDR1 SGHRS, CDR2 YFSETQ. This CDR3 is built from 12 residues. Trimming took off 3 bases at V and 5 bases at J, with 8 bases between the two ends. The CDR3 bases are TGCGCCAGCAGCTACAGGGAGGAGACCCAGTACTTC. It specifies CASSYREETQYF.

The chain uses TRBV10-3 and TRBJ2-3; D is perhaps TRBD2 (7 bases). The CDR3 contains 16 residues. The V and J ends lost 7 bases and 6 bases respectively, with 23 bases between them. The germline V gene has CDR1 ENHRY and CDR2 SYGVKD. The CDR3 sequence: CAIMGGKRGAQDTQYF. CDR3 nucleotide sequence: TGTGCCATCATGGGAGGGAAAAGGGGGGCACAGGATACGCAGTATTTT.

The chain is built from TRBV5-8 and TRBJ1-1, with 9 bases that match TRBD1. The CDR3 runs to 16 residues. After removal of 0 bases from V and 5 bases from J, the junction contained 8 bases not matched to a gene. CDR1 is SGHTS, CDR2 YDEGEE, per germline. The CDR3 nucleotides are TGTGCCAGCAGCTTGGGGGACAGGGAAGGGGTTACTGAAGCTTTCTTT. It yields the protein CASSLGDREGVTEAFF.

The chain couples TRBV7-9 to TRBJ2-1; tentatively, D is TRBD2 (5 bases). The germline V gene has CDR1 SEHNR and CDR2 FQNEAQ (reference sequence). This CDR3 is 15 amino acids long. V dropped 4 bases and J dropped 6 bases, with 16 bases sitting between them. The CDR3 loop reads CASSSPQTSVNEQFF. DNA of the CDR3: TGTGCCAGCAGCTCGCCCCAAACTAGTGTCAATGAGCAGTTCTTC.

This chain's CDR3 is CASSLAGQGNLEAFF. DNA for the CDR3: TGTGCCAGCAGCCTTGCCGGACAGGGAAATCTTGAAGCTTTCTTT. The chain uses TRBV7-2 and TRBJ1-1, with 8 bases fitting TRBD1. Losses at the gene ends were 5 bases for V and 7 bases for J; bases not matched to a gene: 12. There are 15 residues in the CDR3. Germline CDR1 SGHTA, CDR2 FQGNSA. The complete variable domain, with remaining parts taken from reference TRBV7-2 and TRBJ1-1, reads GAGVSQSPSNKVTEKGKDVELRCDPISGHTALYWYRQSLGQGLEFLIYFQGNSAPDKSGLPSDRFSAERTGGSVSTLTIQRTQQEDSAVYLCASSLAGQGNLEAFFGQGTRLTVV.

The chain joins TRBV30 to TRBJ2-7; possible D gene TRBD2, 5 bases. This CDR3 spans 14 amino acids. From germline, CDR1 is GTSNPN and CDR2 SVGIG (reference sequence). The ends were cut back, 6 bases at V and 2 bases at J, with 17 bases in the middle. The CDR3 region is CACPHPGVPYEQYF. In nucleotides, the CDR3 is TGTGCCTGTCCTCATCCCGGGGTACCCTACGAGCAGTACTTC.

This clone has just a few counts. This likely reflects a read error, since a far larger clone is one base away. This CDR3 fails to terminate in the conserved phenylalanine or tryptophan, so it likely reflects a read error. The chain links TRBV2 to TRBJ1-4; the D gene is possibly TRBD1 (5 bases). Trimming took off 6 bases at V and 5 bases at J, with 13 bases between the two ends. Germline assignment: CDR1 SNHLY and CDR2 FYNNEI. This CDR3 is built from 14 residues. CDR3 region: CASSAGFLNEKLFL. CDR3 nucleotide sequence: TGTGCCAGCAGCGCAGGGTTTCTGAATGAAAAACTGTTTCTT.

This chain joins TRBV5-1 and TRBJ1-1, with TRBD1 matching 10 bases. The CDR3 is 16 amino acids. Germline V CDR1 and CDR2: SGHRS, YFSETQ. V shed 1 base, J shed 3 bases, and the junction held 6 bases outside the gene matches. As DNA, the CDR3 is TGCGCCAGCAGCTTGCGGGACAGGGGTCAAGACACTGAAGCTTTCTTT. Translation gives CASSLRDRGQDTEAFF.

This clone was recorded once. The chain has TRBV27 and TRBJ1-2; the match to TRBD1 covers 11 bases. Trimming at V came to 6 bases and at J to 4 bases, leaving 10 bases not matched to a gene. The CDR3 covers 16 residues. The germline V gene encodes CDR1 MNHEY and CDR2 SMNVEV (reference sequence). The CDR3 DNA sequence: TGTGCCAGCAGAAACCGGGACAGGGGGTTTGGCTATGGCTACACCTTC. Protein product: CASRNRDRGFGYGYTF.

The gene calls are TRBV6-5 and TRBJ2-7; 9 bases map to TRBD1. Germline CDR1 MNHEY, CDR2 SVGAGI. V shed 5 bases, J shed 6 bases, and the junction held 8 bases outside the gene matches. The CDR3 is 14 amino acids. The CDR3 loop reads CASSPEGTGFEQYF. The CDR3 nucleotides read TGTGCCAGCAGTCCTGAAGGGACAGGGTTCGAGCAGTACTTC.

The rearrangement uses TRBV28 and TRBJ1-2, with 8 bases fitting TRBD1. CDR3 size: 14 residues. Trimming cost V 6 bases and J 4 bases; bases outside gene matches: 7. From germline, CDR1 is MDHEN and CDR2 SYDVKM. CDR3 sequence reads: CASRTEDRVYGYTF. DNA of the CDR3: TGTGCCAGCAGAACCGAGGACAGGGTCTATGGCTACACCTTC.

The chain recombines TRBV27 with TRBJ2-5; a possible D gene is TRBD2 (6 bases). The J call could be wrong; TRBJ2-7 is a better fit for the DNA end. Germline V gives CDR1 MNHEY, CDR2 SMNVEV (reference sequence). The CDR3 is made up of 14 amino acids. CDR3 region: CASSLTGAPIEQYF. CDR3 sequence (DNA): TGTGCCAGCAGTTTAACGGGAGCCCCTATCGAGCAGTACTTC.